The 18 T cell receptor beta chains below were found in one sample sequenced in a study of blood T cells in healthy people across ages. Using a J-beta primer mix together with a sample-barcoded 5' primer, a second PCR was run for about 6 to 11 cycles. One entry per CDR3 protein results from TCRdb running MiXCR on the 5' RACE reads. The sample holds fewer than 2 million distinct CDR3 sequences, roughly two fifths seen once. Sequencing was performed on blood. These receptors all stem from a human donor in good health.

The V gene is TRBV6-2 or TRBV6-3, the J gene TRBJ1-2, with a possible D match to TRBD1 (6 bases). Trimming left V 7 bases short and J 7 bases short, with 13 bases between. The CDR3 contains 12 residues. Germline V gene lookup returns CDR1 MNHEY and CDR2 SVGEGT. The CDR3 bases are TGTGCCAGCACCGAACAGGGACGTGGCTACACCTTC. It translates to CASTEQGRGYTF.

V is TRBV4-1 and J is TRBJ1-1; unclear D gene. Germline lookup yields CDR1 MGHRA and CDR2 YSYEKL. CDR3 length equals 16 residues. V dropped 4 bases and J dropped 6 bases, with 21 bases sitting between them. CDR3 in DNA: TGCGCCAGCAGCCTGGTGGATGAGCAGTTTGGGCCTGAAGCTTTCTTT. Its translation is CASSLVDEQFGPEAFF.

The CDR3 bases are TGTGCCAGCAGCTTCAGCGGGGACAGGGGCAATTCACCCCTCCACTTT. It specifies CASSFSGDRGNSPLHF. The J gene is TRBJ1-6, the V gene TRBV7-6, with 10 bases matching TRBD1. This CDR3 comprises 16 residues. The V and J ends lost 3 bases and 7 bases, in that order; junction bases with no gene match: 6. The germline V gene encodes CDR1 SGHVS and CDR2 FNYEAQ.

This clonotype has only a few counts. The chain links TRBV3-1 to TRBJ1-2, with D tentatively TRBD1 (6 bases). V was shortened by 4 bases and J by 8 bases, with 14 bases between the two germline ends. This CDR3 spans 13 amino acids. Germline CDR1 LGHDT, CDR2 YNNKEL (reference sequence). The CDR3 protein is CASSLGDRHGYTF. The DNA for the CDR3 is TGTGCCAGCAGCCTCGGTGACAGGCACGGCTACACCTTC.

The sample holds a few counts of this clonotype. The chain combines TRBV6-5 with TRBJ1-2; D gene uncertain. Germline V gives CDR1 MNHEY, CDR2 SVGAGI. The ends were cut back, 8 bases at V and 5 bases at J, with 9 bases in the middle. CDR3 length: 11 residues. DNA for the CDR3: TGTGCCAGCTTGTCGGTTTATGGCTACACCTTC. Amino acids: CASLSVYGYTF.

This clonotype was found once. One junction end disagrees with the germline gene, perhaps due to a read error. This chain joins TRBV27 and TRBJ2-1; 7 bases line up with TRBD1. The CDR3 totals 12 residues. Germline lookup yields CDR1 MNHEY and CDR2 SMNVEV (reference sequence). Here the CDR3 reads CASTTGVNAQFF. CDR3 DNA sequence: TGTGCCAGCACCACAGGGGTGAATGCGCAGTTCTTC.

This clonotype was detected a few times. This chain joins TRBV7-9 and TRBJ2-5; TRBD2 might be the D (7 bases). The closer fit of TRBJ2-7 to the DNA end suggests the J call may be wrong. There are 16 residues in the CDR3. Germline CDR1 SEHNR, CDR2 FQNEAQ (reference sequence). CDR3 sequence reads: CASSFLGGRVLHEQYF. CDR3 in DNA: TGTGCCAGCAGCTTCCTCGGGGGGCGCGTCCTCCACGAGCAGTACTTC.

For the CDR3, the DNA is TGTGCCAGCAGCTTATCAAACAGGGGGCCGGGCACTGAAGCTTTCTTT. This codes for CASSLSNRGPGTEAFF. The rearrangement links TRBV11-1 to TRBJ1-1; TRBD1 matches 9 bases. The junction had 8 bases not matched to a gene; V was cut back by 2 bases and J by 4 bases. CDR1 and CDR2 from the germline V gene are SGHAT and FQDESV (reference sequence). The CDR3 sequence is 16 residues long.

About this clonotype: Relative to the germline gene, one junction end is altered; a read error may explain this. CDR3 region: CASSSGTVNNSPLHF. The CDR3 DNA follows: TGTGCCAGCAGTAGCGGGACGGTCAATAATTCGCCCCTCCACTTT. The rearrangement uses TRBV12-3 or TRBV12-4 and TRBJ1-6, with D maybe TRBD1 (5 bases). This CDR3 spans 15 amino acids.

CDR3 protein: CASSSGLEKTRYF. DNA for the CDR3: TGTGCCAGCAGCTCGGGACTTGAAAAGACCCGGTACTTC. J is TRBJ2-7 and V is TRBV7-6; D may be TRBD2 (6 bases). CDR3 size: 13 residues. Germline loops: CDR1 SGHVS, CDR2 FNYEAQ. V lost 4 bases and J lost 12, with 19 bases in between.

The chain joins TRBV4-2 to TRBJ1-1, with a weak D call TRBD1 (6 bases). CDR3 length: 14 amino acids. The germline gives CDR1 LGHNA, CDR2 YNFKEQ. With 0 bases removed from V and 3 bases from J, the gap between germline ends came to 8 bases. The CDR3 DNA reads TGTGCCAGCAGCCAAGAAACAGGGTACACTGAAGCTTTCTTT. Translation gives CASSQETGYTEAFF.

This clonotype was counted a few times. CDR3 residues: CASSPRQGRADTQYF. In DNA form, the CDR3 reads TGTGCCAGCAGCCCCCGACAGGGGCGCGCAGATACGCAGTATTTT. The chain combines TRBV11-3 with TRBJ2-3, with 8 bases aligning to TRBD1. CDR1 is SGHNT, CDR2 YENEEA, per germline. The V segment lost 5 bases and the J segment 4 bases; nucleotides outside the gene matches: 8. The CDR3 totals 15 residues.

This sequence joins TRBV20-1 and TRBJ1-1; 7 bases align to TRBD1. Germline V gene sequence: CDR1 DFQATT, CDR2 SNEGSKA (reference sequence). The V segment lost 2 bases and the J segment 5 bases; nucleotides outside the gene matches: 23. CDR3 length equals 19 residues. The CDR3 region is CSARRNRGLGIWSWTEAFF. For the CDR3, the DNA is TGCAGTGCTAGACGGAATAGGGGGCTTGGGATTTGGTCGTGGACTGAAGCTTTCTTT.

This clonotype has at least ten counts. This chain joins TRBV11-1 and TRBJ2-1; D perhaps matches TRBD1 (6 bases). Between the trimmed V and J ends, which lost 3 bases and 5 bases, there was a span of 14 bases. The CDR3 consists of 15 residues. The V gene's germline CDR1 is SGHAT and CDR2 FQDESV (reference sequence). The CDR3 nucleotides are TGTGCCAGCAGCTTTTATAGGGACACCGACAATGAGCAGTTCTTC. This sequence encodes CASSFYRDTDNEQFF.

The chain has TRBV7-9 and TRBJ2-1; 11 bases are shared with TRBD2. The CDR3 runs to 17 residues. Germline values: CDR1 SEHNR, CDR2 FQNEAQ (reference sequence). The V and J ends lost 5 bases and 5 bases, in that order; junction bases with no gene match: 11. CDR3 DNA: TGTGCCAGCAGCCAACTCCCCGGACTAGCGGGTAACAATGAGCAGTTCTTC. Its translation is CASSQLPGLAGNNEQFF.

The rearrangement joins TRBV6-2 or TRBV6-3 to TRBJ2-1; tentative D call: TRBD2 (5 bases). CDR1 is MNHEY and CDR2 is SVGEGT in the germline V gene. Trimming removed 6 bases at V and 5 bases at J, with 14 bases between. The CDR3 totals 14 residues. The CDR3 DNA reads TGTGCCAGCAGCATGACCGGGATCGACAATGAGCAGTTCTTC. Its protein is CASSMTGIDNEQFF.

V and J are TRBV7-2 and TRBJ2-3; TRBD2 matches at 11 bases. V trimming: 2 bases; J trimming: 4 bases; junction bases outside the gene matches: 5. This CDR3 has 16 amino acids. CDR1 and CDR2 from the germline V gene are SGHTA and FQGNSA. The CDR3 nucleotides are TGTGCCAGCAGCTTACCACTAGCGGGGGACCCAGATACGCAGTATTTT. Its protein product is CASSLPLAGDPDTQYF. The variable domain in full, completed from reference TRBV7-2 and TRBJ2-3, reads GAGVSQSPSNKVTEKGKDVELRCDPISGHTALYWYRQSLGQGLEFLIYFQGNSAPDKSGLPSDRFSAERTGGSVSTLTIQRTQQEDSAVYLCASSLPLAGDPDTQYFGPGTRLTVL.

In its sample, this clonotype was seen a few times. V gene TRBV29-1 combines with J gene TRBJ2-3; 12 bases match TRBD1. Germline trimming cut 6 bases from V and 1 base from J; bases unmatched to any gene: 8. Germline values: CDR1 SQVTM, CDR2 ANQGSEA. The CDR3 loop spans 16 amino acids. CDR3 sequence reads: CSVDRDRGLGTDTQYF. Here the CDR3 DNA reads TGCAGCGTCGATCGGGACAGGGGGCTTGGCACAGATACGCAGTATTTT.